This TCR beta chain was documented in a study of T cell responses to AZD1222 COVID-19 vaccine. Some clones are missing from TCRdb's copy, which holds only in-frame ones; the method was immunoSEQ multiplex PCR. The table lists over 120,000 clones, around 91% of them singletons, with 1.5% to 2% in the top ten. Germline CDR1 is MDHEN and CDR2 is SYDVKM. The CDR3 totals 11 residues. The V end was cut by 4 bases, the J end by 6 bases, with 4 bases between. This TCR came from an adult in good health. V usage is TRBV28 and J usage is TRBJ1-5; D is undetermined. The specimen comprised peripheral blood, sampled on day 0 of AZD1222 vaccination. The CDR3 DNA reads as TGTGCCAGCAGTTCGGGTCAGCCCCAGCATTTT. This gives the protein CASSSGQPQHF.